This T cell receptor (beta chain) was retrieved from a study of T cell responses to AZD1222 COVID-19 vaccine (dated by TCRdb to 2020 to 2023). Study-level background: TCR sequencing was performed for roughly 240 trial participants, of whom about 200 were given two doses of AZD1222 and 26 were given two doses of MenACWY control vaccine. Trial participants were enrolled by age into 18-55, 56-69 and 70-plus year subgroups, with approximately 150, 30 and 60 TCR-sequenced participants respectively. Overall study outcomes, separate from this receptor: Conclusions about previously exposed vaccinees were limited because only a handful of AZD1222 recipients were SARS-CoV-2 seropositive at baseline. CD4 TCRs associated with the vaccine covered the entire spike protein, and the dominant responses were in regions 160-218 and 743-854. Because no day 14 peak-response samples were available, the repertoires could be characterized only after the peak T cell response. The 56-69-year group was small, and its depth increase did not reach significance, likely because of low power. After two AZD1222 doses, both the breadth and the depth of spike-specific TCRs were significantly higher than at day 0 and than in MenACWY recipients. Participants were mostly white British, with more females than males. The authors suggested clonal diversity may have been underestimated. Epitopes outside the regions mutated in the B.1.351 and B.1.1.7 variants were reportedly recognized by nearly half of the unique spike-specific TCRs.

Remarks on this clone: No cognate antigen has been identified for it. Qualities for individual bases were not recorded, and no much larger clone is one base off.

The germline V gene sets CDR1 to SGHRS and CDR2 to YFSETQ. V is cut by 0 bases and J by 8 bases, and the space between the germline ends is 11 bases. Counted from cysteine to phenylalanine, this CDR3 has 14 amino acids. The retained sequence is limited to the CDR3, 42 bases, with the frame set at the first base. The CDR3 regions of human TCRbeta chains were analyzed by immunosequencing. The original pipeline was this. Repertoire TCRs were checked for matches against a reference library of SARS-CoV-2-specific TCRs that had been generated using the MIRA antigen-specificity platform. Breadth was defined as the fraction of unique TCRs that were SARS-CoV-2-associated, and depth was defined as the fraction of total T cells that were SARS-CoV-2-associated. Using the MIRA data, each spike-specific TCR was assigned both to the spike region to which the TCR was reactive and to a CD4 or CD8 class. Log10-transformed breadth and depth values were compared by one-way ANOVA with Sidak's multiple comparisons tests. In its TCRdb copy, this immuneACCESS table keeps in-frame sequences only and misses some clones. Where compared with another copy, unresolved V genes explain less than half of these, and the others have no known cause. Clone size and V and J calls were adopted from that table, with D and trimming inferred from the DNA. This sample gives about 75,000 clones in total; over 75% of them show up just once. In total, the top ten clones hold 18% of the sample.

According to the study, the label for this sample's time point signals: about 28 days (+/-7) after the second vaccine dose. AZD1222 recipients whose second dose came at about 4 weeks and those whose second dose came at about 12 weeks were combined into one group, since spike-specific TCR depth and breadth did not differ between the two schedules. Vaccinee samples were obtained from the UK trials COV001 and COV002, which included a single-blind randomized controlled phase 2/3 trial of AZD1222 (ChAdOx1 nCoV-19) in healthy adults. For TCRbeta chain sequencing, PBMC samples from trial participants were taken at day 0 and at day 28 after the second dose.

This TCR was recovered from an adult who received the AZD1222 COVID-19 vaccine. This chain is built from TRBV5-1 and TRBJ1-4, and possibly TRBD1, on 6 matching bases. The sequences come from peripheral blood, collected 28 days after the second AZD1222 dose. The CDR3 reads as follows: CASSLEGVGEKLFF. The DNA sequence is as follows: TGCGCCAGCAGCTTGGAGGGGGTGGGAGAAAAACTGTTTTTT.